This T cell receptor (beta chain) was sequenced in a study of vaccination effects on CD4 cells after COVID-19. ViraFEST used viral peptide pools to expand antigen-specific CD4+ T cells before sequencing. When around nine days of culture had elapsed, CD4+ T cells were isolated. Participants each got two BNT162b2 or mRNA-1273 vaccine doses. On this clone itself: Its antigen is unknown.

Libraries were prepared by immunoSEQ multiplex PCR; TCRdb keeps only in-frame clonotypes and omits some of them. In the table there are 70,000 to 85,000 clones, around 81% of which are singletons. V lost 1 base, J lost 10 bases, and 10 bases lay in between. The CDR3 extends over 12 amino acids. This sequence originates from a human donor who received a COVID-19 vaccine. This sample comprised CD4+ T cells from PBMCs cultured with HCoV-229E spike peptides, obtained after COVID-19 vaccination. The genes are TRBV12-3 or TRBV12-4 and TRBJ1-2; tentatively, D is TRBD1 (5 bases). This CDR3 reads CASSLGRGIYTF. The DNA of the CDR3 is TGTGCCAGCAGTTTAGGGCGGGGGATCTACACCTTC.